The entry that follows covers one T cell receptor (beta chain) sequence. This clonotype was recorded only once. The specificity of this receptor is unknown. The record has no base qualities; no much larger clone is one base away. Measured from the cysteine to the phenylalanine, the CDR3 is 18 residues long. The retained sequence is limited to the CDR3, 54 bases, with the frame set at the first base. V sheds 0 bases and J sheds 3 bases, leaving 20 bases between their ends. As encoded in the germline V gene, CDR1 is LGHNT while CDR2 is FRNRAP. This sample stems from a study of T-cell memory formation after mild COVID-19 (dated by TCRdb to 2020 to 2023). Study-wide context: TCR sequence clusters from the two donors were found to be largely donor specific. Longitudinal TCRalpha and TCRbeta repertoire sequencing tracked T-cell clones expanding and contracting after mild COVID-19 in a couple of donors. Two young, previously healthy adult volunteers, one female and one male, were included in the cohort.

Ficoll-Paque density gradient centrifugation was used to isolate PBMCs. Sequenced on an Illumina NovaSeq 6000. TCRalpha and TCRbeta cDNA libraries were built by 5'RACE with constant-segment primers, adding sample barcodes and unique molecular identifiers. Trizol reagent was used to extract RNA from every sample. Library amplification was performed in two PCR steps, and a second sample barcode and Illumina TruSeq adapters were introduced in the second step. Sequencing of libraries was performed on an Illumina NovaSeq with 2 x 150 bp paired-end reads. In the original analysis: Demultiplexing of reads and collapsing into UMI-guided consensus sequences were performed with migec v1.2.7. With mixcr v2.1.11, UMI consensuses were aligned to TRA and TRB V and J templates and assembled into clonotypes. A clonotype was counted as expanded or contracted only if both edgeR and NoisET called the change significant, with noise models trained on biological replicates. For edgeR calls, the cutoffs were a false discovery rate-adjusted p below 0.01 and a log2 fold-change threshold of 1. As an exploratory analysis of dynamics, PCA with hierarchical clustering was applied to max-normalized trajectories of the 1000 most abundant clonotypes. Separately sequenced CD4+ and CD8+ repertoires were used to assign the CD4 or CD8 phenotype of responding clones. Clones were called with MiXCR by TCRdb after fastp trimmed the public reads at Q25, and only in-frame beta chains were retained. Identical CDR3 proteins give one entry, which carries the most common genes and DNA. TCRdb assigned the V and J calls; the authors' analysis was not used. The table for this sample lists just over 150,000 distinct CDR3 sequences; about a third of them were counted only once. The top ten constitute 12% of the sample.

Overall study results and their limits: SARS-CoV-2 specificity was not confirmed for the second-wave clones peaking on day 37. From day 15 to 85, contracting clones showed balanced CD4/CD8 phenotypes, whereas a second wave of clones that expanded from day 15 to 37 leaned towards CD4+. Contracting CD4+ clones were located mainly in the CM and EM memory subsets, whereas CD8+ clones were found to be enriched in EMRA. The detection of some responding clones in pre-infection memory suggests that pre-existing cross-reactive memory T cells joined the SARS-CoV-2 response. The study covered only a couple of mild cases, and larger cohorts including severe cases with pre-infection samples were considered necessary.

The rearranged chain carries TRBV12-5 and TRBJ1-2, with a weak D call of TRBD1 (5 bases match). This TCR came from an adult woman who had mild COVID-19 (a few samples of this study predate the infection). The sample titles of this study are shuffled in the database, so cell type and time point are left out; the donor was told from shared clones. Source material: PBMCs or a T cell subset sorted from them (not recorded which). The CDR3 protein sequence reads: CASGLVQQADAMDYGYTF. The nucleotide sequence reads as follows: TGTGCTAGTGGTTTGGTACAACAGGCCGACGCCATGGACTATGGCTACACCTTC.